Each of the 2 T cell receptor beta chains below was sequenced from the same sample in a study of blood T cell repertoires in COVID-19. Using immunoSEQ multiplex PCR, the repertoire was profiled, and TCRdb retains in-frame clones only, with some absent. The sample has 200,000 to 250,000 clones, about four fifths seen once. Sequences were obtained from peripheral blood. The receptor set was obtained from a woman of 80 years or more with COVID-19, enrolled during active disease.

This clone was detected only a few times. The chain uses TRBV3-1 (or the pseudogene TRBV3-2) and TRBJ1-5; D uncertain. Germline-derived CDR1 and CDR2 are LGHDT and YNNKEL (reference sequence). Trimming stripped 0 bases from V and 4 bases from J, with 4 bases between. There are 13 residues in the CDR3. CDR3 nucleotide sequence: TGTGCCAGCAGCCAAGAACGGAATCAGCCCCAGCATTTT. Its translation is CASSQERNQPQHF.

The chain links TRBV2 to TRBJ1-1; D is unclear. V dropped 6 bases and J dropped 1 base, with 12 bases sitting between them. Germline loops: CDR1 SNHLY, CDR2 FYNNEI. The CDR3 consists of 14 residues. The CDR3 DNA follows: TGTGCCAGCAGCGCCGCGGGGAGGAACACTGAAGCTTTCTTT. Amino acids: CASSAAGRNTEAFF.